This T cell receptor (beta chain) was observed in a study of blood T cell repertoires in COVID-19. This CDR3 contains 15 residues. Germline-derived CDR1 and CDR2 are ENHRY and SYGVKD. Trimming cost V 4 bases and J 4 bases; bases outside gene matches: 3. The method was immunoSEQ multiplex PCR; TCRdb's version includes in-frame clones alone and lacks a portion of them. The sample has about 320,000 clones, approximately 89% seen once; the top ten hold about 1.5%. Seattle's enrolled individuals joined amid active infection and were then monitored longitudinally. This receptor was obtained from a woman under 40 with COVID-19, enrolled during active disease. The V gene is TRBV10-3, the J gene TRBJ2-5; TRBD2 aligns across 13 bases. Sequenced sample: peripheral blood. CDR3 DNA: TGTGCCATCAGTGGGGGGACTAGCGGGGCAGAGACCCAGTACTTC. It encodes CAISGGTSGAETQYF.